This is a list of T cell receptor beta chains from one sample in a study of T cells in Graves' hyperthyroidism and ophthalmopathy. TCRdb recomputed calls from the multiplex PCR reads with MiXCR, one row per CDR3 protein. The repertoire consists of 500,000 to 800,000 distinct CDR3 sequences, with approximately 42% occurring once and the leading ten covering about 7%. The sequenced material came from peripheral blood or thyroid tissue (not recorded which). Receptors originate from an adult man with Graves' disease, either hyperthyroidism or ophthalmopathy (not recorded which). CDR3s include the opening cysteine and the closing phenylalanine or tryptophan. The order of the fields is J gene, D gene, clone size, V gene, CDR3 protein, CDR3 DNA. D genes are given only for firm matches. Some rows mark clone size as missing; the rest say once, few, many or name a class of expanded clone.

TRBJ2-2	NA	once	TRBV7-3	CASSLARGAGELFF	TGTGCCAGCAGCTTAGCCAGGGGTGCGGGGGAGCTGTTTTTT
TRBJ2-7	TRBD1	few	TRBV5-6	CASSLWGPGQGVHEQYF	TGTGCCAGCAGCTTGTGGGGGCCGGGACAGGGGGTCCACGAGCAGTACTTC
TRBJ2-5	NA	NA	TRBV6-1	CASSSWGQETQYF	TGTGCCAGCAGTTCATGGGGCCAAGAGACCCAGTACTTC
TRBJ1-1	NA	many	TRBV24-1	CATSDFGDGDTEAFF	TGTGCCACCAGTGATTTTGGGGATGGGGACACTGAAGCTTTCTTT
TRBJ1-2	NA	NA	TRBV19	CASSLDWGVIYGYTF	TGTGCCAGTAGTCTGGATTGGGGGGTGATCTATGGCTACACCTTC
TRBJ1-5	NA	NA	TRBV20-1	CSAMTGHSNQPQHF	TGCAGTGCTATGACAGGCCATAGCAATCAGCCCCAGCATTTT
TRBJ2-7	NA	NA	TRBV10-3	CARTARERGYEQYF	TGTGCCCGAACGGCCAGGGAAAGGGGCTACGAGCAGTACTTC
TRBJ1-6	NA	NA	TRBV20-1	CSARKDASYNSPLHF	TGCAGTGCTAGAAAGGACGCTTCCTATAATTCACCCCTCCACTTT
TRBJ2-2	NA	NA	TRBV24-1	CATSDLFGELFF	TGTGCCACCAGTGATTTGTTCGGGGAGCTGTTTTTT
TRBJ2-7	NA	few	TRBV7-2	CASSLAPGKYERYF	TGTGCCAGCAGCTTAGCGCCGGGGAAGTACGAGCGGTACTTC
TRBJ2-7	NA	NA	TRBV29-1	CSPPWEYRNTYEQYF	TGCAGCCCCCCCTGGGAGTACAGAAATACCTACGAGCAGTACTTC
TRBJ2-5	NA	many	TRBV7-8	CASSLGQRDVQETQYF	TGTGCCAGCAGCTTAGGGCAGCGAGACGTTCAAGAGACCCAGTACTTC
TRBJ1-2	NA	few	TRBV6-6	CASSYSLDGYTF	TGTGCCAGCAGTTACAGCCTTGATGGCTACACCTTC
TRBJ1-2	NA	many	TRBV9	CASSVSPDNYGYTF	TGTGCCAGCAGCGTAAGTCCCGATAACTATGGCTACACCTTC
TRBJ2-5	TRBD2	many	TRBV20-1	CSAPREFSWETQYF	TGCAGTGCTCCGCGGGAGTTCAGTTGGGAGACCCAGTACTTC
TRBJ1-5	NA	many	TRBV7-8	CASSLGEGRRTHF	TGTGCCAGCAGCTTGGGCGAAGGTCGGAGGACGCATTTT
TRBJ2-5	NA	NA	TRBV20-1	CSARDGSGSRTQYF	TGCAGTGCTAGAGATGGGAGCGGATCGCGGACCCAGTACTTC
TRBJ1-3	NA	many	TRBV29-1	CSVEKLGNTIYF	TGCAGCGTTGAAAAATTGGGAAACACCATATATTTT
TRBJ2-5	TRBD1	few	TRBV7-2	CASSWTDRVGETQYF	TGTGCCAGCAGCTGGACAGACAGGGTGGGGGAGACCCAGTACTTC
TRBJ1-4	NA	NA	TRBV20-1	CSAGVRGANEKLFF	TGCAGTGCGGGGGTTCGGGGGGCTAATGAAAAACTGTTTTTT
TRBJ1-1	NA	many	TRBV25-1	CASKWGTEAFF	TGTGCCAGTAAATGGGGGACTGAAGCTTTCTTT
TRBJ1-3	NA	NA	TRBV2	CASRYYRSGNTIYF	TGTGCCAGCAGGTATTACCGCTCTGGAAACACCATATATTTT
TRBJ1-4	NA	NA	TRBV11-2	CASSQGKNEKLFF	TGTGCCAGCAGCCAAGGGAAGAATGAAAAACTGTTTTTT
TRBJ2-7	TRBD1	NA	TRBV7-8	CASSFRDRGGHEQYF	TGTGCCAGCAGCTTCCGGGACAGGGGGGGTCACGAGCAGTACTTC
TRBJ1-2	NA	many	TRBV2	CASSNNRAVGYTF	TGTGCCAGCAGTAACAACAGGGCCGTGGGCTACACCTTC
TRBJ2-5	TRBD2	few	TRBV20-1	CSARTLAGARETQYF	TGCAGTGCTAGGACTCTAGCGGGAGCAAGAGAGACCCAGTACTTC
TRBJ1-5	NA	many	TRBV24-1	CATSDLTENQPQHF	TGTGCCACCAGTGATTTGACGGAAAATCAGCCCCAGCATTTT
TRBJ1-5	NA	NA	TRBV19	CASAGMDQPQHF	TGTGCCAGTGCGGGAATGGATCAGCCCCAGCATTTT
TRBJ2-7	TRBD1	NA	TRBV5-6	CASSPLDRASYEQYF	TGTGCCAGCAGCCCACTGGACAGGGCTTCCTACGAGCAGTACTTC
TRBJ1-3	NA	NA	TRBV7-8	CASSPRGIGDRGNTIYF	TGTGCCAGCAGCCCGCGGGGTATAGGGGATCGTGGAAACACCATATATTTT
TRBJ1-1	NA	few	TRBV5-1	CASKVNWGAATEAFF	TGCGCCAGCAAAGTGAATTGGGGGGCGGCCACTGAAGCTTTCTTT
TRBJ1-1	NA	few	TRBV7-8	CASSSDGPGTEAFF	TGTGCCAGCAGCTCGGACGGACCTGGGACTGAAGCTTTCTTT